The 20 T cell receptor beta chains below all came from one sample that was sequenced in a study of blood T cells in healthy people across ages. A sample-barcoded 5' primer and a J-beta primer mix were used in a second PCR of about 6 to 12 cycles. TCRdb ran MiXCR on the 5' RACE reads and lists one entry per CDR3 protein. The sample carries about 1,000,000 distinct CDR3 sequences, less than 50% recorded once. The sample was blood. All receptors derive from a woman aged 55-69 years in good health.

Only a few counts were recorded for this clonotype. V and J are TRBV4-2 and TRBJ2-1; D possibly matches TRBD1 or TRBD2 (5 bases each). Germline CDR1 LGHNA, CDR2 YNFKEQ. The V end lost 1 base, the J end lost 2 bases, and 9 bases lay between the germline ends. The CDR3 covers 15 residues. CDR3 amino acids: CASSQVLGPYNEQFF. The CDR3 DNA reads TGTGCCAGCAGCCAAGTACTGGGACCCTACAATGAGCAGTTCTTC.

Only a few counts were recorded for this clonotype. The rearrangement joins TRBV6-2 or TRBV6-3 to TRBJ2-5, with 10 bases matching TRBD2. Germline CDR1 and CDR2: MNHEY and SVGEGT. Trimming took 5 bases from V and 5 from J; bases not matched to a gene: 17. The CDR3 has 18 amino acids. Here the CDR3 reads CASSPGLASSRLRETQYF. The CDR3 nucleotides read TGTGCCAGCAGTCCGGGACTAGCGTCCTCCAGACTGCGGGAGACCCAGTACTTC.

This clonotype appeared a few times. This chain connects TRBV2 to TRBJ2-5; D gene ambiguous. Germline CDR1 and CDR2: SNHLY and FYNNEI. The germline V and J ends were trimmed by 7 bases and 2 bases, with 2 bases remaining between them. The length of the CDR3 is 10 residues. The DNA of the CDR3 is TGTGCCAGCAAACAAGAGACCCAGTACTTC. This gives the protein CASKQETQYF.

This clonotype occurred a few times. V gene TRBV4-2 combines with J gene TRBJ2-3; D unresolved. CDR1 is LGHNA and CDR2 is YNFKEQ in the germline V gene. V was cut by 3 bases and J by 1 base, with 8 bases left in between. The CDR3 spans 14 residues. In DNA form, the CDR3 reads TGTGCCAGCAGCCAGGGGTCGGGCACAGATACGCAGTATTTT. It is translated as CASSQGSGTDTQYF.

Of note for this clonotype: The junction shows a germline mismatch at one end, possibly a read error. The rearrangement links TRBV19 to TRBJ2-7; TRBD2 aligns across 8 bases. From germline, CDR1 is LNHDA and CDR2 SQIVND (reference sequence). The CDR3 totals 14 residues. CDR3 sequence reads: CASSPGLVSNEQYF. In nucleotides, the CDR3 is TGTGCCAGTAGCCCGGGACTAGTATCGAACGAGCAGTATTTC.

The rearrangement links TRBV11-3 to TRBJ2-2; D might be TRBD1 or TRBD2, each matching 5 bases. This CDR3 is 16 amino acids long. Germline values: CDR1 SGHNT, CDR2 YENEEA. V gave up 0 bases and J gave up 4 bases, with 12 bases separating them. CDR3 amino acids: CASSLEMSGSTGELFF. In DNA form, the CDR3 reads TGTGCCAGCAGCTTAGAGATGTCAGGGAGCACCGGGGAGCTGTTTTTT. The full variable domain, with the rest looked up from reference TRBV11-3 and TRBJ2-2, is EAGVVQSPRYKIIEKKQPVAFWCNPISGHNTLYWYLQNLGQGPELLIRYENEEAVDDSQLPKDRFSAERLKGVDSTLKIQPAELGDSAVYLCASSLEMSGSTGELFFGEGSRLTVL.

V gene TRBV6-6 combines with J gene TRBJ1-1, with D possibly TRBD1 on 6 matching bases. Germline loops: CDR1 MNHNY, CDR2 SVGAGI (reference sequence). The CDR3 covers 17 residues. Trimming pared 0 bases from V and 5 bases from J, leaving 19 bases between. The CDR3 loop is CASSYSIGDTKGTEAFF. In nucleotides, the CDR3 is TGTGCCAGCAGTTACTCGATCGGGGACACAAAGGGGACTGAAGCTTTCTTT.

This clonotype was detected ten times or more. The chain links TRBV20-1 to TRBJ2-3; weak D call: TRBD2 (6 bases). The germline gives CDR1 DFQATT, CDR2 SNEGSKA (reference sequence). The germline V and J ends were trimmed by 5 bases and 3 bases, with 9 bases remaining between them. The CDR3 has 12 amino acids. CDR3 sequence reads: CSAFGGTDTQYF. CDR3 sequence (DNA): TGCAGTGCTTTTGGGGGGACAGATACGCAGTATTTT.

The chain couples TRBV12-3 or TRBV12-4 to TRBJ2-3; 9 bases are a match to TRBD1. J gave up 2 bases and V 2 bases, and 8 bases lay outside the gene matches. The CDR3 is 17 residues long. CDR3 nucleotide sequence: TGTGCCAGCAGTTTAAGGGTGGGACAGGGCCCCACAGATACGCAGTATTTT. It encodes CASSLRVGQGPTDTQYF.

The rearrangement joins TRBV25-1 to TRBJ2-2, with 7 nucleotides matching TRBD2. Trimming took 1 base from V and 5 from J; bases not matched to a gene: 7. Germline V gives CDR1 MGHDK, CDR2 SYGVNS. The CDR3 length is 16 residues. CDR3 sequence reads: CASSESRGGGTGELFF. DNA of the CDR3: TGTGCCAGCAGTGAATCTCGGGGCGGGGGAACCGGGGAGCTGTTTTTT.

The table lists this clonotype with a few counts. The chain has TRBV5-1 and TRBJ2-7; no reliable D call. Trimming removed 0 bases at V and 7 bases at J, with 14 bases between. From germline, CDR1 is SGHRS and CDR2 YFSETQ. The CDR3 extends over 14 amino acids. In DNA form, the CDR3 reads TGCGCCAGCAGCTTGGTCAGGCCACCTATGGAGCAGTACTTC. Its translation: CASSLVRPPMEQYF.

The rearrangement joins TRBV5-1 to TRBJ2-7, with D maybe TRBD2 (5 bases). The CDR3 is 15 residues long. V lost 3 bases and J lost 3, with 16 bases in between. The germline V gene has CDR1 SGHRS and CDR2 YFSETQ. CDR3: CASSWAPGKGYEQYF. For the CDR3, the DNA is TGCGCCAGCAGCTGGGCCCCGGGAAAGGGCTACGAGCAGTACTTC.

The sample holds a few counts of this clonotype. This chain's CDR3 is CSASFGGRHGEQYF. CDR3 DNA sequence: TGCAGTGCTAGTTTTGGGGGCAGGCATGGCGAGCAGTACTTC. The chain employs TRBV20-1 and TRBJ2-4; possible D gene TRBD1, 6 bases. The J call may not be correct, given that the DNA end is closer to TRBJ2-7. Germline CDR1 reads DFQATT; CDR2 reads SNEGSKA (reference sequence). CDR3 length: 14 amino acids.

This clonotype was counted a single time. This rearrangement joins TRBV6-1 to TRBJ2-5, with 14 nucleotides matching TRBD2. Germline lookup yields CDR1 MNHNS and CDR2 SASEGT. The CDR3 extends over 14 amino acids. The V gene end was trimmed by 6 bases and the J gene end by 7 bases; junction bases not matched to a gene: 4. The CDR3: CASRPGLAGVTQYF. For the CDR3, the DNA is TGTGCCAGCAGGCCGGGACTAGCGGGAGTGACCCAGTACTTC.

The chain employs TRBV5-5 and TRBJ2-2; 11 positions match TRBD2. V gave up 2 bases and J gave up 0 bases; unmatched junction bases: 12. CDR3 size: 20 residues. Germline lookup yields CDR1 SGHKS and CDR2 YYEKEE (reference sequence). DNA for the CDR3: TGTGCCAGCAGCTTTCTACCCCTAGCGGGAGGCCTAGCGAACACCGGGGAGCTGTTTTTT. It is translated as CASSFLPLAGGLANTGELFF.

The chain links TRBV27 to TRBJ2-4; no firm D call. Germline V CDR1 and CDR2: MNHEY, SMNVEV (reference sequence). This CDR3 is 16 amino acids long. Trimming stripped 0 bases from V and 5 bases from J, with 14 bases between. CDR3 region: CASSLSLGSGENIQYF. In nucleotides, the CDR3 is TGTGCCAGCAGTTTATCTCTGGGGTCGGGCGAAAACATTCAGTACTTC.

The chain combines TRBV27 with TRBJ2-1, with D possibly matching TRBD2 (7 bases). The CDR3 totals 12 residues. V was cut by 0 bases and J by 13 bases, with 10 bases left in between. In germline, CDR1 is MNHEY, CDR2 SMNVEV (reference sequence). This CDR3 is CASSLSRGAQFF. The DNA for the CDR3 is TGTGCCAGCAGTTTATCTCGGGGGGCCCAGTTCTTC.

This clonotype appeared a few times. The V and J genes are TRBV11-1 and TRBJ2-5; D perhaps matches TRBD1 (6 bases). This CDR3 region has 14 residues. Trimming pared 5 bases from V and 2 bases from J, leaving 12 bases between. CDR1 SGHAT and CDR2 FQDESV come from the germline V gene (reference sequence). This chain's CDR3 is CASSPTTGQETQYF. CDR3 nucleotides: TGTGCCAGCAGCCCTACCACAGGGCAAGAGACCCAGTACTTC.

The J gene is TRBJ2-1, the V gene TRBV27; 8 bases agree with TRBD2. Unmatched junction bases numbered 7, after V lost 5 bases and J lost 4 bases. CDR1 is MNHEY and CDR2 is SMNVEV in the germline V gene (reference sequence). The CDR3 is made up of 15 amino acids. The CDR3 protein is CASSMGLVSYNEQFF. DNA for the CDR3: TGTGCCAGCAGTATGGGACTAGTCAGTTACAATGAGCAGTTCTTC.

This clonotype turned up a few times. The chain links TRBV6-4 to TRBJ2-1, with D hard to call. The CDR3 has 16 residues. The germline V gene has CDR1 MRHNA and CDR2 SNTAGT. V lost 0 bases, J lost 0 bases, and 9 bases lay in between. CDR3 in amino acids: CASSDSGRSSYNEQFF. CDR3 nucleotide sequence: TGTGCCAGCAGTGACTCTGGCAGAAGCTCCTACAATGAGCAGTTCTTC.